Following are 24 T cell receptor beta chains from one sample sequenced in a study of OX40 agonist ivuxolimab in advanced cancers. Generated by immunoSEQ multiplex PCR, the TCRdb table keeps only in-frame clones and is missing some. This table has more than 45,000 clones, around 90% appearing once. This specimen was CD4+ or CD8+ T cells sorted from blood, taken in a trial of the OX40 agonist ivuxolimab. These receptors came from an adult with an advanced solid tumor such as melanoma, head and neck, liver or kidney cancer.

The chain couples TRBV5-1 to TRBJ2-3; D is unclear. Trimming shortened V by 5 bases and J by 6 bases, and 16 bases separated the two germline ends. CDR1 and CDR2 from the germline V gene are SGHRS and YFSETQ. The CDR3 has 14 amino acids. CDR3 coding DNA: TGCGCCAGCAGTTCACCGACTCCCTCGGATACGCAGTATTTT. Translating it yields CASSSPTPSDTQYF. Full variable domain (missing parts from reference TRBV5-1 and TRBJ2-3): KAGVTQTPRYLIKTRGQQVTLSCSPISGHRSVSWYQQTPGQGLQFLFEYFSETQRNKGNFPGRFSGRQFSNSRSEMNVSTLELGDSALYLCASSSPTPSDTQYFGPGTRLTVL.

J is TRBJ2-1 and V is TRBV4-2; D perhaps matches TRBD2 (5 bases). The CDR3 is 16 amino acids. Germline V lookup: CDR1 LGHNA, CDR2 YNFKEQ. V was clipped by 0 bases and J by 0 bases, with 9 bases between them. The chain's CDR3 is CASSQEAGSSYNEQFF. In DNA, the CDR3 is TGTGCCAGCAGCCAAGAGGCGGGTAGCTCCTACAATGAGCAGTTCTTC.

CDR3 residues: CASSQGSSYNEQFF. The CDR3 region has the DNA TGTGCCAGCAGCCAGGGGAGCTCCTACAATGAGCAGTTCTTC. V and J are TRBV5-6 and TRBJ2-1, with D possibly being TRBD1 (6 bases). Germline V lookup: CDR1 SGHDT, CDR2 YYEEEE. The CDR3 is made up of 14 amino acids. Trimming shortened V by 4 bases and J by 0 bases, and 8 bases separated the two germline ends.

This clone was recorded once. The rearrangement links TRBV28 to TRBJ2-7, with TRBD2 as a possible D gene (5 bases). In germline, CDR1 is MDHEN, CDR2 SYDVKM. V was trimmed by 6 bases and J by 0 bases, leaving 15 bases between them. CDR3 size: 15 residues. The CDR3 reads CASSLSPTSSYEQYF. As DNA, the CDR3 is TGTGCCAGCAGCCTCAGCCCCACTAGCTCCTACGAGCAGTACTTC.

The V gene is TRBV5-6, the J gene TRBJ1-1; possible D gene TRBD1, 5 bases. The CDR3 is 12 amino acids. The germline V gene has CDR1 SGHDT and CDR2 YYEEEE. Trimming stripped 4 bases from V and 6 bases from J, with 10 bases between. Here the CDR3 reads CASSGALAEAFF. The CDR3 nucleotides read TGTGCCAGCAGCGGGGCTTTGGCTGAAGCTTTCTTT. Looking up the rest from reference TRBV5-6 and TRBJ1-1 gives the full variable domain: DAGVTQSPTHLIKTRGQQVTLRCSPKSGHDTVSWYQQALGQGPQFIFQYYEEEERQRGNFPDRFSGHQFPNYSSELNVNALLLGDSALYLCASSGALAEAFFGQGTRLTVV.

The CDR3 coding sequence is TGTGCCAGCACGACAGGGATCGACACAGATACGCAGTATTTT. Protein sequence: CASTTGIDTDTQYF. This chain uses TRBV28 with TRBJ2-3, with 7 bases aligning to TRBD1. After removal of 7 bases from V and 2 bases from J, the junction contained 6 bases not matched to a gene. This CDR3 region has 14 residues. Looked up from germline, CDR1 is MDHEN and CDR2 is SYDVKM. The full variable domain, rest sourced from reference TRBV28 and TRBJ2-3, is DVKVTQSSRYLVKRTGEKVFLECVQDMDHENMFWYRQDPGLGLRLIYFSYDVKMKEKGDIPEGYSVSREKKERFSLILESASTNQTSMYLCASTTGIDTDTQYFGPGTRLTVL.

This chain uses TRBV10-1 with TRBJ2-5; D is unresolved. There are 12 residues in the CDR3. Between the trimmed V and J ends, which lost 6 bases and 2 bases, there was a span of 7 bases. Germline V lookup: CDR1 WNHNN, CDR2 SYGVQD (reference sequence). CDR3 in amino acids: CASSRQQETQYF. Written as DNA, the CDR3 is TGCGCCAGCAGCAGACAACAAGAGACCCAGTACTTC.

This chain uses TRBV6-4 with TRBJ1-2; D is undetermined. V lost 0 bases to trimming and J lost 0 bases, with 5 bases between them. The CDR3 is 14 amino acids. Per germline, CDR1 MRHNA and CDR2 SNTAGT. The CDR3 loop reads CASSDSDSNYGYTF. The CDR3 DNA is TGTGCCAGCAGTGACTCAGACTCTAACTATGGCTACACCTTC.

Only one count was recorded for this clone. CDR3 residues: CASSPQPDPGAVRYF. CDR3 coding DNA: TGTGCCAGCTCACCGCAACCCGACCCCGGCGCGGTGCGGTACTTC. The chain carries TRBV18 and TRBJ2-7; D gene ambiguous. The V gene lost 3 bases and the J gene lost 12 bases, with 24 bases spanning the gap. CDR3 size: 15 residues. CDR1 is KGHSH and CDR2 is LQKENI in the germline V gene.

The gene calls are TRBV6-5 and TRBJ2-1; the D is unclear. The germline V and J ends were trimmed by 0 bases and 3 bases, with 6 bases remaining between them. Germline CDR1 reads MNHEY; CDR2 reads SVGAGI. The CDR3 totals 14 residues. CDR3 amino acids: CASSYSGFYNEQFF. CDR3 DNA sequence: TGTGCCAGCAGTTACTCTGGGTTCTACAATGAGCAGTTCTTC.

The chain has TRBV19 and TRBJ2-7; 9 bases are shared with TRBD1. Germline V gene lookup returns CDR1 LNHDA and CDR2 SQIVND (reference sequence). The CDR3 has 15 residues. V shed 3 bases and J 2 bases; nucleotides not matched to a gene: 5. CDR3 sequence reads: CASSIGTGLAYEQYF. DNA of the CDR3: TGTGCCAGTAGTATTGGGACAGGGCTTGCCTACGAGCAGTACTTC.

The V call is TRBV19, the J call TRBJ2-7; possibly TRBD2 for D (7 bases). The CDR3 is 15 residues long. Trimming took 3 bases from V and 3 from J, leaving 15 bases between them. Germline values: CDR1 LNHDA, CDR2 SQIVND (reference sequence). DNA of the CDR3: TGTGCCAGTAGTATCTCACCCGGGGGGCTCTACGAGCAGTACTTC. The encoded protein is CASSISPGGLYEQYF.

This chain connects TRBV28 to TRBJ1-5; possible D gene TRBD1, 5 bases. Trimming shortened V by 6 bases and J by 5 bases, and 23 bases separated the two germline ends. Germline loops: CDR1 MDHEN, CDR2 SYDVKM. The CDR3 runs to 17 residues. The CDR3 nucleotides are TGTGCCAGCAGATTCTCCCCGGGGCAGGGAGGGCATCAGCCCCAGCATTTT. It is translated as CASRFSPGQGGHQPQHF.

The chain links TRBV30 to TRBJ2-2, with D perhaps TRBD2 (7 bases). The CDR3 length is 15 residues. With 0 bases removed from V and 3 bases from J, the gap between germline ends came to 11 bases. Germline V gives CDR1 GTSNPN, CDR2 SVGIG (reference sequence). For the CDR3, the DNA is TGTGCCTGGAGTGTACTAGGGGGGGACACCGGGGAGCTGTTTTTT. It yields the protein CAWSVLGGDTGELFF. Filled out from reference TRBV30 and TRBJ2-2, the complete variable domain reads SQTIHQWPATLVQPVGSPLSLECTVEGTSNPNLYWYRQAAGRGLQLLFYSVGIGQISSEVPQNLSASRPQDRQFILSSKKLLLSDSGFYLCAWSVLGGDTGELFFGEGSRLTVL.

This clone came up once. This sequence joins TRBV29-1 and TRBJ1-4, with D perhaps TRBD1 (5 bases). Germline-derived CDR1 and CDR2 are SQVTM and ANQGSEA. Trimming removed 1 base from V and 6 bases from J, with 9 bases in between. The CDR3 contains 13 residues. CDR3 DNA: TGCAGCGTTGAAGCGTTAGGGGATGAAAAACTGTTTTTT. Translated: CSVEALGDEKLFF.

The chain couples TRBV5-1 to TRBJ2-7; weak D call: TRBD1 (5 bases). V lost 4 bases, J lost 6 bases, and 20 bases lay in between. Germline CDR1 reads SGHRS; CDR2 reads YFSETQ. The CDR3 has 15 amino acids. CDR3 DNA sequence: TGCGCCAGCAGCCTGAGCATCGACAGTTTTAGCGAGCAGTACTTC. It encodes CASSLSIDSFSEQYF.

The genes are TRBV7-6 and TRBJ2-2, with 8 bases fitting TRBD2. Germline V CDR1 and CDR2: SGHVS, FNYEAQ. This CDR3 has 19 amino acids. V lost 3 bases and J lost 3; bases outside the gene matches: 15. In DNA, the CDR3 is TGTGCCAGCAGCTTTCCTGAGACTAGCGTGAGGGATGACACCGGGGAGCTGTTTTTT. It is translated as CASSFPETSVRDDTGELFF.

On this clone: At the DNA level, this CDR3 is encoded by other sequences in the same sample as well. CDR3 sequence (DNA): TGTCCCGATGGGGGAGCTTTCTTT. Protein product: CPDGGAFF. The chain recombines TRBV5-6 with TRBJ1-1; weak D call: TRBD1 (5 bases). Germline CDR1 is SGHDT and CDR2 is YYEEEE. This CDR3 is built from 8 residues.

The chain has TRBV30 and TRBJ1-1; no reliable D call. This CDR3 is built from 12 residues. V was clipped by 2 bases and J by 8 bases, with 12 bases between them. Germline CDR1 and CDR2: GTSNPN and SVGIG (reference sequence). CDR3 sequence reads: CAWSHPPGEAFF. The CDR3 nucleotides read TGTGCCTGGAGTCATCCTCCGGGGGAAGCTTTCTTT.

This chain links TRBV9 with TRBJ1-4; 9 bases map to TRBD1. The germline CDR1 and CDR2 sequences are SGDLS and YYNGEE. Trimming removed 3 bases from V and 7 bases from J; junction bases left unmatched: 7. The CDR3 is 15 residues long. CDR3 sequence reads: CASSAAGTGTEKLFF. The CDR3 coding sequence is TGTGCCAGCAGCGCGGCCGGGACAGGGACTGAAAAACTGTTTTTT.

The genes are TRBV18 and TRBJ1-1; D is possibly TRBD1 (6 bases). There are 16 residues in the CDR3. Germline V gene sequence: CDR1 KGHSH, CDR2 LQKENI. The V gene lost 1 base and the J gene lost 2 bases, with 14 bases spanning the gap. DNA for the CDR3: TGTGCCAGCTCACCACTGAGCTCGGACAGAAACACTGAAGCTTTCTTT. It translates to CASSPLSSDRNTEAFF.

This chain connects TRBV11-2 to TRBJ2-3, with a possible D match to TRBD1 (6 bases). Trimming removed 1 base at V and 0 bases at J, with 8 bases between. The CDR3 sequence is 15 residues long. CDR1 is SGHAT and CDR2 is FQNNGV in the germline V gene. DNA of the CDR3: TGTGCCAGCAGCTTAGGGACAGCTAGCACAGATACGCAGTATTTT. Encoded protein: CASSLGTASTDTQYF.

The chain employs TRBV4-1 and TRBJ1-1; D unresolved. V shed 0 bases and J shed 0 bases, with 14 bases lying between them. The CDR3 extends over 17 amino acids. From germline, CDR1 is MGHRA and CDR2 YSYEKL. CDR3 amino acids: CASSQDVGSLMNTEAFF. CDR3 nucleotides: TGCGCCAGCAGCCAAGATGTGGGCAGCCTCATGAACACTGAAGCTTTCTTT.

This clone has a single count. The genes are TRBV28 and TRBJ1-5, with D perhaps matching TRBD1 (6 bases). This CDR3 region has 14 residues. Germline V gene data show CDR1 as MDHEN and CDR2 as SYDVKM. Trimming pared 2 bases from V and 3 bases from J, leaving 8 bases between. This CDR3 is CASSLGQLNQPQHF. CDR3 DNA sequence: TGTGCCAGCAGTTTAGGACAGCTCAATCAGCCCCAGCATTTT.